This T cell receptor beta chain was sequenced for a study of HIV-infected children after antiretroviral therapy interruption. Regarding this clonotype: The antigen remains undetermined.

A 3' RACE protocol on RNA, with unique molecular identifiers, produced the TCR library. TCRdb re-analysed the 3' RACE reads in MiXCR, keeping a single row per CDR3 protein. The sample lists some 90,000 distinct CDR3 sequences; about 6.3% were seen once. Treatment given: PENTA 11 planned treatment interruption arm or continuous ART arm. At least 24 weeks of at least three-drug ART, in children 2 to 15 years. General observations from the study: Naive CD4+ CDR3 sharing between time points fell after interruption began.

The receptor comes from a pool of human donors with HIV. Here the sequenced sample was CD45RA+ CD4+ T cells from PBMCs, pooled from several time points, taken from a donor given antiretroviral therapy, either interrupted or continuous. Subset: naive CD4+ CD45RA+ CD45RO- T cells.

The CDR3 region is CATSDTTGYQETQYF. The CDR3 nucleotides read TGTGCCACCAGTGATACGACAGGGTACCAAGAGACCCAGTACTTC. This chain joins TRBV24-1 and TRBJ2-5, with 7 bases fitting TRBD1. Germline lookup yields CDR1 KGHDR and CDR2 SFDVKD. After removal of 3 bases from V and 0 bases from J, the junction contained 3 bases not matched to a gene. The CDR3 is made up of 15 amino acids.